This T cell receptor beta chain emerged from a study of response to subunit inactivated influenza vaccine. This clonotype was seen many times. Its antigen remains unidentified. The V gene end was trimmed by 3 bases and the J gene end by 5 bases; junction bases not matched to a gene: 2. CDR1 and CDR2 from the germline V gene are LGHNA and YSLEER. This CDR3 comprises 13 residues. Findings and limits, study-wide: Researchers suggested that each seasonal influenza vaccination recruits few new T cells.

TCRdb used MiXCR to reprocess the RT-PCR reads, holding one entry per CDR3 protein. Here the sample spans about 480,000 distinct CDR3 sequences, roughly 13% being singletons. This rearrangement joins TRBV4-3 to TRBJ2-7, with TRBD1 matching 9 bases. The material was PBMCs from blood, obtained roughly 45 days after vaccination. The TCR comes from a man between 45 and 60 years old who received an inactivated influenza vaccine. In DNA, the CDR3 is TGCGCCAGCAGCCATAGGACAGGGGACGAGCAGTACTTC. Residues: CASSHRTGDEQYF.